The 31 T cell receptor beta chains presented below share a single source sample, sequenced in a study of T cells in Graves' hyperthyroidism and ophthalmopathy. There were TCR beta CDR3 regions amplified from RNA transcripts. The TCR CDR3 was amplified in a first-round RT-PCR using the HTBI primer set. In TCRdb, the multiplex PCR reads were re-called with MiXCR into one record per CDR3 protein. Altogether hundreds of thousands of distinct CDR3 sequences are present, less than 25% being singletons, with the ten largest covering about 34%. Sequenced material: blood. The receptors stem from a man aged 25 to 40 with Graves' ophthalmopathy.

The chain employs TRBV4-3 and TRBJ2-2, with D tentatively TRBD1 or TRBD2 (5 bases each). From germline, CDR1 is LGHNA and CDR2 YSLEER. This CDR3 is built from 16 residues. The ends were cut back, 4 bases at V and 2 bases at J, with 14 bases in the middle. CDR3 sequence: CASSRGVGSNTGELFF. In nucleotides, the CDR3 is TGCGCCAGCAGCCGAGGGGTCGGCAGTAACACCGGGGAGCTGTTTTTT.

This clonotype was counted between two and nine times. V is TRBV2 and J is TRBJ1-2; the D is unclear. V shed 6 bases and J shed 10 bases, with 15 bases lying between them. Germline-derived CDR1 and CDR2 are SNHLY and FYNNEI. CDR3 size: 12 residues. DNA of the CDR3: TGTGCCAGCAGAACCGGGGAGAAGTCCTACACCTTC. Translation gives CASRTGEKSYTF.

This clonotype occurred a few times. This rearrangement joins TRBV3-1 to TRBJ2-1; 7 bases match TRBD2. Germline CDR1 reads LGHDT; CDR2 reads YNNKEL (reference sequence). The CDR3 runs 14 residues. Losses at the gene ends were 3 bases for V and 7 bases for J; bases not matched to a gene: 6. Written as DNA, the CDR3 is TGTGCCAGCAGCCAGGGCGGGAGAGGAAATGAGCAGTTCTTC. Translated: CASSQGGRGNEQFF.

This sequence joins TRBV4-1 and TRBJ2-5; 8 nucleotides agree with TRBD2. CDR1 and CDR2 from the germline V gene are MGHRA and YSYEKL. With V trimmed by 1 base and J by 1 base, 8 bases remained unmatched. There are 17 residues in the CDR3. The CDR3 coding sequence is TGCGCCAGCAGCCAAGTTTTCCGCGGGAGGCCCCAAGAGACCCAGTACTTC. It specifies CASSQVFRGRPQETQYF.

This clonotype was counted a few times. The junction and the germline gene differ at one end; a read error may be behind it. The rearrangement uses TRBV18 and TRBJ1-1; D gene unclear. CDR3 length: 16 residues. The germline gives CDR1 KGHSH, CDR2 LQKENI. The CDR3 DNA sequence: TGTACCAGCTCACCCGCTACATCATACATGAACACTGAAGCTTTCTTT. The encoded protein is CTSSPATSYMNTEAFF. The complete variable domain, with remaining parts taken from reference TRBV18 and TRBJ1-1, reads NAGVMQNPRHLVRRRGQEARLRCSPMKGHSHVYWYRQLPEEGLKFMVYLQKENIIDESGMPKERFSAEFPKEGPSILRIQQVVRGDSAAYFCTSSPATSYMNTEAFFGQGTRLTVV.

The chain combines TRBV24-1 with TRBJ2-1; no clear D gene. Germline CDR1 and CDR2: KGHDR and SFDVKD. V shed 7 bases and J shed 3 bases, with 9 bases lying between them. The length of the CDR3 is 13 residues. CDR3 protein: CATRGGNYNEQFF. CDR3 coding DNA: TGTGCCACCAGAGGCGGTAACTACAATGAGCAGTTCTTC.

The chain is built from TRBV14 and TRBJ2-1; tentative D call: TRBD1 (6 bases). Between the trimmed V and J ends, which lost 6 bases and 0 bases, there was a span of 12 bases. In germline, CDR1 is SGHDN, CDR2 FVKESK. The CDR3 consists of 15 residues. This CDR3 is CASRKGGSSYNEQFF. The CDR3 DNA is TGTGCCAGCAGAAAAGGGGGAAGCTCCTACAATGAGCAGTTCTTC.

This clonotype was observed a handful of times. The CDR3 DNA follows: TGTGCCAGCAGTTACTTCCAGGGGGCAGGAGAGACCCAGTACTTC. Protein product: CASSYFQGAGETQYF. V gene TRBV6-5 combines with J gene TRBJ2-5; 8 positions match TRBD1. Losses at the gene ends were 1 base for V and 4 bases for J; bases not matched to a gene: 5. This CDR3 spans 15 amino acids. From germline, CDR1 is MNHEY and CDR2 SVGAGI.

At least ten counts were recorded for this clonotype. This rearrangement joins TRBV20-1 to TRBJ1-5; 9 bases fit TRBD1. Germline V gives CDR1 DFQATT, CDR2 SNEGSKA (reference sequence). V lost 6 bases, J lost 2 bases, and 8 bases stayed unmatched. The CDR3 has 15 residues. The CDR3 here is CSAFRQGDRNQPQHF. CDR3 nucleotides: TGCAGTGCCTTTCGACAGGGGGATCGCAATCAGCCCCAGCATTTT.

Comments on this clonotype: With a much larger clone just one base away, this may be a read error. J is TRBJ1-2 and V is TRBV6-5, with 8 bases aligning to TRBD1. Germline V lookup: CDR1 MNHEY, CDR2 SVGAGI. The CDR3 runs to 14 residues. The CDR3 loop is CTSSSSQGVYGYTF. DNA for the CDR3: TGTACCAGCAGTTCGTCACAGGGGGTCTATGGCTACACCTTC.

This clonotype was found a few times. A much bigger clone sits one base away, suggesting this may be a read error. The CDR3 here is CASSLVNGELFF. In DNA, the CDR3 is TGTGCCAGCAGCTTAGTAAACGGGGAGCTGTTTTTT. The chain employs TRBV11-2 and TRBJ2-2, with D uncertain. The germline V gene encodes CDR1 SGHAT and CDR2 FQNNGV. Trimming cost V 1 base and J 7 bases, with 4 bases left between them. This CDR3 region has 12 residues.

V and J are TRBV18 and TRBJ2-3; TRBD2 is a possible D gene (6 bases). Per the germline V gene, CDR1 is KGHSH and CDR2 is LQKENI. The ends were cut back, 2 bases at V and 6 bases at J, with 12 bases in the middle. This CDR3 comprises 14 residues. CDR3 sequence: CASSPETSFDTQYF. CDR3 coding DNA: TGTGCCAGCTCACCAGAGACTAGTTTCGATACGCAGTATTTT.

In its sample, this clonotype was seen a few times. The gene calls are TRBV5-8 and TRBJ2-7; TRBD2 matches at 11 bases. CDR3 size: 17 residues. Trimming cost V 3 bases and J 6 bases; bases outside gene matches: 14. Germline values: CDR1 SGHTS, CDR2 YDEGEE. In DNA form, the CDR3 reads TGTGCCAGCAGCTCCGGGACTAGCGGACCCTTTAGTCCCGAGCAGTACTTC. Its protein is CASSSGTSGPFSPEQYF.

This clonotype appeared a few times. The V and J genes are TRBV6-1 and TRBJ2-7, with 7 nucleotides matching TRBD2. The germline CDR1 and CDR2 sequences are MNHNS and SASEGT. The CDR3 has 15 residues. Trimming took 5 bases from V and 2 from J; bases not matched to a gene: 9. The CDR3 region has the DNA TGTGCCAGCAGTTACAGCGAGCGGGGTGCCTACGAGCAGTACTTC. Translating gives CASSYSERGAYEQYF.

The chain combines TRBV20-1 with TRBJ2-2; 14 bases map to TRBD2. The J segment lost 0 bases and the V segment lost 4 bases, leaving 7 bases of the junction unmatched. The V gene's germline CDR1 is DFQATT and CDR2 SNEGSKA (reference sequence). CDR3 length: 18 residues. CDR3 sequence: CSATRLAGGLTNTGELFF. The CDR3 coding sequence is TGCAGTGCTACCAGACTAGCGGGAGGGCTCACGAACACCGGGGAGCTGTTTTTT.

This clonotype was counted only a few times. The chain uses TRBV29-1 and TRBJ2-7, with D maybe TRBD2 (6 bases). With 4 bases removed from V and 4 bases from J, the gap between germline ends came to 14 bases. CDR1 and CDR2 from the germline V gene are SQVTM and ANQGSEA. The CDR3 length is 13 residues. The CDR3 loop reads CSVVGRDLYEQYF. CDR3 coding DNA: TGCAGCGTTGTGGGGCGGGACTTGTACGAGCAGTACTTC.

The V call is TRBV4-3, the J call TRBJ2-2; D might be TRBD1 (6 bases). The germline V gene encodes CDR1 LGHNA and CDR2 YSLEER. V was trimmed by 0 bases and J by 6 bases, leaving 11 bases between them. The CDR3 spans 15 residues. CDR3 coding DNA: TGCGCCAGCAGCCAAGATAGGGACATCCCCGGGGAGCTGTTTTTT. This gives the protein CASSQDRDIPGELFF.

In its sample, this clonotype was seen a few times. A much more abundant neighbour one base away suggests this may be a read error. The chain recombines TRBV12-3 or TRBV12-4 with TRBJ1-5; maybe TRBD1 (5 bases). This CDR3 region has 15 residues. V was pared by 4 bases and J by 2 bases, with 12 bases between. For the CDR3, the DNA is TGTGCCAGCAGTTCCGGCGGGGGGGGCAATCAGCCCCAGCATTTT. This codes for CASSSGGGGNQPQHF.

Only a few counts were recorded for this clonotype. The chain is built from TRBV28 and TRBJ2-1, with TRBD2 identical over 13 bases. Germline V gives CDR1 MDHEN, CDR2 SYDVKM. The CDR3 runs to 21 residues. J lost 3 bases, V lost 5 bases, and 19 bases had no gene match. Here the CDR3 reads CASSESLTGGTSGTIYNEQFF. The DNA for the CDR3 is TGTGCCAGCAGTGAATCACTAACAGGGGGGACTAGCGGGACAATCTACAATGAGCAGTTCTTC.

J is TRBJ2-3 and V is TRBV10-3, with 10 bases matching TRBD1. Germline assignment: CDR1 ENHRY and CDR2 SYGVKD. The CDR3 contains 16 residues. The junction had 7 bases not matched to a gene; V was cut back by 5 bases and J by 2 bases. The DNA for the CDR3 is TGTGCCATCAGTCCGGGACAGGGGATAATCACAGATACGCAGTATTTT. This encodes CAISPGQGIITDTQYF.

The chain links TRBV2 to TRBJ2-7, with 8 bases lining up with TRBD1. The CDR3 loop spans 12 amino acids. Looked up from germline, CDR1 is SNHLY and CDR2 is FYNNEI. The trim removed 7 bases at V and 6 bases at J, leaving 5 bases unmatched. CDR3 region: CASTGQGSEQYF. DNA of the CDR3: TGTGCCAGCACCGGACAGGGCTCCGAGCAGTACTTC. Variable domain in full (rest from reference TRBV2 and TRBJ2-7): EPEVTQTPSHQVTQMGQEVILRCVPISNHLYFYWYRQILGQKVEFLVSFYNNEISEKSEIFDDQFSVERPDGSNFTLKIRSTKLEDSAMYFCASTGQGSEQYFGPGTRLTVT.

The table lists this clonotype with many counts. Here the CDR3 DNA reads TGTGCCAGCAGCATCGGGACTAGCGGGAGGGAAACCTACGAGCAGTACTTC. Protein product: CASSIGTSGRETYEQYF. This sequence joins TRBV13 and TRBJ2-7, with TRBD2 matching 16 bases. The CDR3 loop spans 17 amino acids. V shed 5 bases, J shed 2 bases, and the junction held 6 bases outside the gene matches. Germline lookup yields CDR1 PRHDT and CDR2 FYEKMQ (reference sequence).

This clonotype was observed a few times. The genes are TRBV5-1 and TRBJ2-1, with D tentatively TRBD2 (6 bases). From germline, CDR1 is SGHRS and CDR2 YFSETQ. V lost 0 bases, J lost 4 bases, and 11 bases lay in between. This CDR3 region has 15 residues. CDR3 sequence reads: CASSLGEDFYNEQFF. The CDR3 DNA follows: TGCGCCAGCAGCTTGGGGGAGGACTTTTACAATGAGCAGTTCTTC.

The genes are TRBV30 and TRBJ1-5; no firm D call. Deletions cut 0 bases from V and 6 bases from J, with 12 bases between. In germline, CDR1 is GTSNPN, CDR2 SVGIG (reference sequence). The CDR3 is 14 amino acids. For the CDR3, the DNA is TGTGCCTGGAGTGTACCTGGGATCGGTCAGCCCCAGCATTTT. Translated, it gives CAWSVPGIGQPQHF.

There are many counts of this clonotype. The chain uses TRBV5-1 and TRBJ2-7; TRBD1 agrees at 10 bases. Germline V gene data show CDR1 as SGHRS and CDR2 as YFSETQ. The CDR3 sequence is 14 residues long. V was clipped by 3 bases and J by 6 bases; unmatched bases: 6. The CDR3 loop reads CASSWDRGNAEQYF. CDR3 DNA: TGCGCCAGCAGCTGGGACAGGGGTAATGCCGAGCAGTACTTC.

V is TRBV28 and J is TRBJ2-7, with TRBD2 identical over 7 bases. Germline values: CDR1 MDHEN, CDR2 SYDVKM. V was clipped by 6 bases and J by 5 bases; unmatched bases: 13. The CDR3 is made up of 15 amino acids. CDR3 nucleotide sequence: TGTGCCAGCAGCCAAGGAGTGGGACTATACAACGAGCAGTACTTC. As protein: CASSQGVGLYNEQYF.

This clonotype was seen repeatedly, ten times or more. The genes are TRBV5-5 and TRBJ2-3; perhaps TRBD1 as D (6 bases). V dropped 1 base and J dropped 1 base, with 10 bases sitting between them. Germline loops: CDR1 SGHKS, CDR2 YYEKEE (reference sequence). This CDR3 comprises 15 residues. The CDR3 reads CASSLRGGGTDTQYF. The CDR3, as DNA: TGTGCCAGCAGCTTGCGAGGGGGAGGCACAGATACGCAGTATTTT.

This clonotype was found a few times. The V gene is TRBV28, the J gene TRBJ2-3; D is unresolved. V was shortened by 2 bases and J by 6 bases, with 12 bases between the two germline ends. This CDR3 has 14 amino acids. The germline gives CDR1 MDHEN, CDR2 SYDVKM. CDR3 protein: CASSLQAGWDTQYF. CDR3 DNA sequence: TGTGCCAGCAGTTTACAGGCCGGCTGGGATACGCAGTATTTT.

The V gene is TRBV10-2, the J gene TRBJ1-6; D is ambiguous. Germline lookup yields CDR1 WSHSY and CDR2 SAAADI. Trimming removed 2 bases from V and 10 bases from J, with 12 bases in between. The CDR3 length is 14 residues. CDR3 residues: CASSERNGGSPLHF. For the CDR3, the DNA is TGCGCCAGCAGTGAGCGGAACGGAGGGTCACCCCTCCACTTT.

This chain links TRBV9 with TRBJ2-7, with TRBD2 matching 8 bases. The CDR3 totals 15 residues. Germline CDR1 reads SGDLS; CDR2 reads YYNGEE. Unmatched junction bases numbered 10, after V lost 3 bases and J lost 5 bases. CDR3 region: CASSAGGGGPHEQYF. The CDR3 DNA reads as TGTGCCAGCAGCGCGGGAGGGGGAGGGCCCCACGAGCAGTACTTC.

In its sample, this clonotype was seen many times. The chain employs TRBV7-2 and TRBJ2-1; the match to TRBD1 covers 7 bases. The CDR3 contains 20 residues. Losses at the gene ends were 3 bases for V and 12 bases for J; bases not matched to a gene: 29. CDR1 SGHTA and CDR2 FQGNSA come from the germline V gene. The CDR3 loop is CASSFQQGSPAAPGSMTQFF. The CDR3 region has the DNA TGTGCCAGCAGCTTCCAACAGGGGTCTCCCGCCGCTCCCGGATCAATGACGCAGTTCTTC.